This TCR beta chain was identified during a study of T cells in Graves' hyperthyroidism and ophthalmopathy. Inclusion characteristics of ophthalmopathy patients comprised a Clinical Activity Score of at least 3, a NOSPECS grade of at least 4, and duration under 3 months. The CDR3 consists of 16 residues. V gave up 5 bases and J gave up 7 bases; unmatched junction bases: 15. Germline V CDR1 and CDR2: LNHNV, YYDKDF (reference sequence). On this clonotype itself: Its antigen remains unknown. One base away lies a much larger clone, so this may be a sequencing read error.

Findings and caveats of the study: Ophthalmopathy cases were set apart from stable hyperthyroidism by a 13 V-J model. Progression to ophthalmopathy was predicted a median of 6.5 months early.

The CDR3 regions of TCR beta were amplified from RNA transcripts. HTBI primers drove first-round RT-PCR of the TCR CDR3. From the multiplex PCR reads, TCRdb called clonotypes with MiXCR, one entry per CDR3 protein. The repertoire holds under 350,000 distinct CDR3 sequences, with roughly 13% as singletons. Sequencing input: blood. The gene calls are TRBV15 and TRBJ2-7, with TRBD2 matching over 9 bases. This TCR was recovered from a woman aged 35 to 49 with Graves' ophthalmopathy. The CDR3 nucleotides are TGTGCCACCAGCGGAGGGGTAGCGGGAGTTGGGACTGAGCAGTACTTC. Translation: CATSGGVAGVGTEQYF.